What follows are 12 T cell receptor beta chains derived from one specimen sequenced in a study of T-cell reconstitution after alpha-beta-depleted transplantation in children. The authors prepared the TCRbeta library with unique molecular identifiers. Via MiXCR, TCRdb re-called the PCR reads, giving one row per CDR3 protein. The sample records about 72,000 distinct CDR3 sequences, just under 7.5% being singletons. The source material was PBMCs from the stem cell graft donor, sampled from the stem cell graft. These receptors came from a human donor who donated a stem cell graft to a child with acute lymphoblastic leukemia.

There are many counts of this clonotype. J is TRBJ1-6 and V is TRBV25-1; D might be TRBD1 (6 bases). Between the trimmed V and J ends, which lost 6 bases and 7 bases, there was a span of 13 bases. CDR1 and CDR2 (germline): MGHDK, SYGVNS. The CDR3 runs 14 residues. The CDR3 is CASRGGTFNSPLHF. CDR3 DNA: TGTGCCAGCAGGGGGGGGACATTCAATTCACCCCTCCACTTT.

The sample holds many counts of this clonotype. The chain carries TRBV12-5 and TRBJ1-2; possible D gene TRBD1, 5 bases. The CDR3 extends over 16 amino acids. Germline V gives CDR1 LGHNT, CDR2 FRNRAP. The germline V and J ends were trimmed by 7 bases and 0 bases, with 18 bases remaining between them. CDR3 residues: CASARGNNEANYGYTF. The CDR3 nucleotides are TGTGCTAGTGCCCGGGGCAATAATGAAGCTAACTATGGCTACACCTTC.

This clonotype was detected ten times or more. The V gene is TRBV15, the J gene TRBJ2-1; 7 nucleotides align to TRBD2. The V and J ends lost 8 bases and 7 bases, in that order; junction bases with no gene match: 8. This CDR3 comprises 13 residues. Germline V lookup: CDR1 LNHNV, CDR2 YYDKDF (reference sequence). This CDR3 is CATRVAGGNEQFF. The CDR3 DNA is TGTGCCACCCGGGTAGCGGGCGGTAATGAGCAGTTCTTC.

This clonotype has only a few counts. This chain links TRBV4-1 with TRBJ2-7; D gene uncertain. V gave up 1 base and J gave up 6 bases, with 10 bases separating them. The length of the CDR3 is 13 residues. Per the germline V gene, CDR1 is MGHRA and CDR2 is YSYEKL. CDR3 nucleotides: TGCGCCAGCAGCCAAGGCGCGAGTTCCGAGCAGTACTTC. Protein: CASSQGASSEQYF.

This clonotype was observed at least ten times. V usage is TRBV5-1 and J usage is TRBJ1-1; unclear D gene. The length of the CDR3 is 15 residues. Germline-derived CDR1 and CDR2 are SGHRS and YFSETQ. V lost 0 bases, J lost 1 base, and 10 bases lay in between. The CDR3 protein is CASSLGSTSNTEAFF. The CDR3 DNA sequence: TGCGCCAGCAGCTTGGGGAGTACATCGAACACTGAAGCTTTCTTT.

This clonotype was counted at least ten times. The rearrangement links TRBV28 to TRBJ2-1; tentatively, D is TRBD1 or TRBD2 (5 bases each). Per germline, CDR1 MDHEN and CDR2 SYDVKM. This CDR3 contains 16 residues. V dropped 7 bases and J dropped 5 bases, with 21 bases sitting between them. This CDR3 reads CASTLLGRLPDNEQFF. The CDR3 DNA sequence: TGTGCCAGCACCCTATTGGGACGGCTACCAGACAATGAGCAGTTCTTC.

This clonotype was seen ten or more times. V gene TRBV10-3 combines with J gene TRBJ2-6; weak D call: TRBD1 (5 bases). V was shortened by 3 bases and J by 12 bases, with 6 bases between the two germline ends. The germline CDR1 and CDR2 sequences are ENHRY and SYGVKD. The CDR3 is made up of 11 amino acids. Written as DNA, the CDR3 is TGTGCCATCAGTGACAGGGCCGTCCTGACTTTC. Amino acids: CAISDRAVLTF.

To note about this clonotype: A much larger clone lies one base from this, so it may be a read error. The chain carries TRBV25-1 and TRBJ2-7, with 7 positions matching TRBD1. The germline V gene has CDR1 MGHDK and CDR2 SYGVNS. The CDR3 consists of 14 residues. CDR3 protein: CASSDGQVSYQQYF. The CDR3, as DNA: TGTGCCAGCAGTGACGGACAGGTGTCCTACCAGCAGTACTTC.

This clonotype was found many times. The genes are TRBV7-8 and TRBJ1-1; weak D call: TRBD1 (5 bases). The CDR3 loop spans 14 amino acids. Germline V lookup: CDR1 SGHVS, CDR2 FQNEAQ. V was pared by 2 bases and J by 4 bases, with 11 bases between. The CDR3 sequence is CASSLLGRFTEAFF. The CDR3 nucleotides are TGTGCCAGCAGCTTATTGGGACGTTTCACTGAAGCTTTCTTT.

V and J are TRBV20-1 and TRBJ2-7; 9 bases fit TRBD2. Germline lookup yields CDR1 DFQATT and CDR2 SNEGSKA (reference sequence). This CDR3 has 14 residues. V was pared by 4 bases and J by 6 bases, with 10 bases of the junction left unmatched. The CDR3 loop reads CSATPLAGVGEQYF. DNA of the CDR3: TGCAGTGCTACCCCCTTAGCGGGAGTAGGCGAGCAGTACTTC.

This clonotype has just a few counts. V is TRBV2 and J is TRBJ2-7; 14 bases map to TRBD2. CDR1 SNHLY and CDR2 FYNNEI come from the germline V gene. The CDR3 loop spans 15 amino acids. The J segment lost 3 bases and the V segment lost 6 bases, leaving 4 bases of the junction unmatched. CDR3 bases: TGTGCCAGCAGGCTGGGACTAGCGGGAGACTACGAGCAGTACTTC. Its translation: CASRLGLAGDYEQYF.

By frequency in the sample, this clonotype is medium-sized. The genes are TRBV29-1 and TRBJ2-3; D is uncertain. The ends were cut back, 6 bases at V and 4 bases at J, with 8 bases in the middle. The germline CDR1 and CDR2 sequences are SQVTM and ANQGSEA. The CDR3 is 11 residues long. The DNA of the CDR3 is TGCAGCGTGGGGTACGCAGATACGCAGTATTTT. Encoded protein: CSVGYADTQYF.